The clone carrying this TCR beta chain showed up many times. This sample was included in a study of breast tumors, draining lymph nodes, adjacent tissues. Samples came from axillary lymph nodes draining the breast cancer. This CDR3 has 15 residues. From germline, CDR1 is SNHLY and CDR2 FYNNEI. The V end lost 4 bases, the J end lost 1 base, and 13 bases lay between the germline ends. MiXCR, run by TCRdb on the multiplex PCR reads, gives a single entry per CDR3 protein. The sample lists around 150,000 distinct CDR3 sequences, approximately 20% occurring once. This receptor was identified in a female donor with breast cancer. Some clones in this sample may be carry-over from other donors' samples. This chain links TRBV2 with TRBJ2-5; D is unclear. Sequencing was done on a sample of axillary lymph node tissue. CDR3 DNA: TGTGCCAGCAGTGCTTTTGGGCAGCTCCAAGAGACCCAGTACTTC. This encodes CASSAFGQLQETQYF.